The 25 T cell receptor beta chains listed next were all sequenced from one sample in a study of T cells in Graves' hyperthyroidism and ophthalmopathy. From RNA transcripts, TCR beta CDR3 regions were amplified. Using the HTBI primer set, a first-round RT-PCR was run on the TCR CDR3. TCRdb re-called the multiplex PCR reads with MiXCR, one entry per CDR3 protein. This sample has some 300,000 distinct CDR3 sequences, with roughly a fifth found just once. The sequencing sample was made of blood. These receptor sequences come from a man in his forties or fifties with Graves' ophthalmopathy.

The V gene is TRBV5-1, the J gene TRBJ2-3, with D unresolved. The germline V and J ends were trimmed by 4 bases and 6 bases, with 9 bases remaining between them. Germline V gives CDR1 SGHRS, CDR2 YFSETQ. The CDR3 length is 12 residues. In nucleotides, the CDR3 is TGCGCCAGCAGCAGGGCGTCGGATACGCAGTATTTT. Amino acid sequence: CASSRASDTQYF.

This chain connects TRBV5-1 to TRBJ2-6; D is unresolved. The V end was cut by 0 bases, the J end by 1 base, with 5 bases between. Germline CDR1 and CDR2: SGHRS and YFSETQ. The length of the CDR3 is 15 residues. The CDR3 DNA sequence: TGCGCCAGCAGCTTGGCCAGGTCTGGGGCCAACGTCCTGACTTTC. Residues: CASSLARSGANVLTF.

This clonotype was recorded at least ten times. The rearrangement uses TRBV28 and TRBJ2-5, with D maybe TRBD2 (6 bases). V was cut by 8 bases and J by 2 bases, with 18 bases left in between. Germline values: CDR1 MDHEN, CDR2 SYDVKM. The CDR3 extends over 15 amino acids. The DNA for the CDR3 is TGTGCCAGCTCCCCGGCGTTGGGGGGACAAGAGACCCAGTACTTC. It is translated as CASSPALGGQETQYF.

This chain joins TRBV10-3 and TRBJ1-2; D uncertain. This CDR3 has 13 residues. From germline, CDR1 is ENHRY and CDR2 SYGVKD. The V and J ends lost 10 bases and 4 bases respectively, with 16 bases between them. In nucleotides, the CDR3 is TGTGCCACTAGGCCGGAGCTTGGCTATGGCTACACCTTC. It encodes CATRPELGYGYTF.

This clonotype occurred many times. The J gene is TRBJ2-7, the V gene TRBV30, with no clear D. CDR3 length: 14 amino acids. Trimming removed 0 bases from V and 6 bases from J, with 15 bases in between. Germline loops: CDR1 GTSNPN, CDR2 SVGIG (reference sequence). The CDR3 bases are TGTGCCTGGAGTGTAGTCTCGGGTTTCGGCGAGCAGTACTTC. Its translation is CAWSVVSGFGEQYF.

The chain employs TRBV6-5 and TRBJ2-2; unclear D gene. Germline lookup yields CDR1 MNHEY and CDR2 SVGAGI. Trimming took 2 bases from V and 3 from J, leaving 13 bases between them. The CDR3 runs to 16 residues. The CDR3 spells CASSYLRATYTGELFF. The CDR3 region has the DNA TGTGCCAGCAGTTACCTCCGGGCTACTTACACCGGGGAGCTGTTTTTT.

Many counts were recorded for this clonotype. V usage is TRBV9 and J usage is TRBJ2-7; D may be TRBD2 (6 bases). V lost 3 bases, J lost 2 bases, and 15 bases lay in between. From germline, CDR1 is SGDLS and CDR2 YYNGEE. CDR3 length: 15 amino acids. CDR3 in DNA: TGTGCCAGCAGCGGGGCGGCCGGGAGCGCCTACGAGCAGTACTTC. This encodes CASSGAAGSAYEQYF.

V is TRBV30 and J is TRBJ1-2; unclear D gene. Germline assignment: CDR1 GTSNPN and CDR2 SVGIG (reference sequence). There are 10 residues in the CDR3. The V gene lost 3 bases and the J gene lost 6 bases, with 5 bases spanning the gap. The CDR3 DNA follows: TGTGCCTGGAGCCCGAATGGCTACACCTTC. Its protein is CAWSPNGYTF.

This clonotype was picked up one time. The chain recombines TRBV24-1 with TRBJ2-3; no clear D gene. The V end was cut by 6 bases, the J end by 0 bases, with 12 bases between. This CDR3 has 15 residues. Germline V gives CDR1 KGHDR, CDR2 SFDVKD. The CDR3 nucleotides are TGTGCCACCAGTTGGCATGTAGGGAGCACAGATACGCAGTATTTT. Protein: CATSWHVGSTDTQYF.

The chain carries TRBV30 and TRBJ2-4; the match to TRBD1 covers 10 bases. Germline V gene data show CDR1 as GTSNPN and CDR2 as SVGIG (reference sequence). With 3 bases clipped from V and 7 bases from J, the junction kept 12 bases outside the gene matches. This CDR3 contains 16 residues. Here the CDR3 DNA reads TGTGCCTGGAGGCTGATCGGGGACAGGGGACGGAACATTCAGTACTTC. This gives the protein CAWRLIGDRGRNIQYF. Full variable domain (rest looked up from reference TRBV30 and TRBJ2-4): SQTIHQWPATLVQPVGSPLSLECTVEGTSNPNLYWYRQAAGRGLQLLFYSVGIGQISSEVPQNLSASRPQDRQFILSSKKLLLSDSGFYLCAWRLIGDRGRNIQYFGAGTRLSVL.

The chain couples TRBV6-1 to TRBJ2-1, with D perhaps TRBD2 (8 bases). V dropped 7 bases and J dropped 3 bases, with 13 bases sitting between them. Germline V lookup: CDR1 MNHNS, CDR2 SASEGT. This CDR3 spans 14 amino acids. CDR3 sequence reads: CASTRGTSYNEQFF. The CDR3 region has the DNA TGTGCCAGCACCAGGGGGACTAGCTACAATGAGCAGTTCTTC.

Many counts were recorded for this clonotype. The rearrangement joins TRBV11-2 to TRBJ2-7, with 9 bases that match TRBD1. CDR3 size: 14 residues. The V and J ends lost 5 bases and 3 bases, in that order; junction bases with no gene match: 5. CDR1 and CDR2 from the germline V gene are SGHAT and FQNNGV. The CDR3 DNA sequence: TGTGCCAGCAGCCGATCGACAGGGGGCTACGAGCAGTACTTC. This sequence encodes CASSRSTGGYEQYF.

This sequence joins TRBV19 and TRBJ2-3; D gene ambiguous. The CDR3 consists of 14 residues. The V gene lost 5 bases and the J gene lost 4 bases, with 13 bases spanning the gap. CDR1 is LNHDA, CDR2 SQIVND, per germline (reference sequence). The CDR3 sequence is CASSFLGNADTQYF. In nucleotides, the CDR3 is TGTGCCAGTAGTTTCCTCGGTAACGCAGATACGCAGTATTTT.

This rearrangement joins TRBV10-3 to TRBJ1-2; D is uncertain. CDR3 length: 15 amino acids. Trimming cost V 0 bases and J 4 bases, with 12 bases left between them. Germline-derived CDR1 and CDR2 are ENHRY and SYGVKD. The CDR3 loop reads CAISESRQLLYGYTF. The CDR3 DNA follows: TGTGCCATCAGTGAGTCGCGGCAGCTACTCTATGGCTACACCTTC.

This chain links TRBV7-9 with TRBJ2-3, with 7 bases matching TRBD2. This CDR3 comprises 15 residues. Germline values: CDR1 SEHNR, CDR2 FQNEAQ (reference sequence). After removal of 5 bases from V and 9 bases from J, the junction contained 14 bases not matched to a gene. CDR3 bases: TGTGCCAGCAGCCCCTTAGCGGGCTATACCAGGACGCAGTATTTT. Translating gives CASSPLAGYTRTQYF.

This clonotype showed up many times. This sequence joins TRBV30 and TRBJ1-5; D unclear. CDR3 length: 12 residues. V was clipped by 1 base and J by 1 base, with 2 bases between them. CDR1 and CDR2 from the germline V gene are GTSNPN and SVGIG (reference sequence). CDR3 nucleotide sequence: TGTGCCTGGAGTGGGAGCAATCAGCCCCAGCATTTT. This codes for CAWSGSNQPQHF.

This clonotype was recorded many times. The chain is built from TRBV7-3 and TRBJ2-3; 15 nucleotides agree with TRBD2. With V trimmed by 6 bases and J by 6 bases, 7 bases remained unmatched. Germline V lookup: CDR1 SGHTA, CDR2 FQGTGA. The CDR3 sequence is 16 residues long. The CDR3 DNA reads as TGTGCCAGCAGTTCGGGACTAGCGGGGGGCAGGGATACGCAGTATTTT. Translating gives CASSSGLAGGRDTQYF.

This clonotype has at least ten counts. The chain uses TRBV5-6 and TRBJ2-2; D remains unclear. Per the germline V gene, CDR1 is SGHDT and CDR2 is YYEEEE. The CDR3 sequence is 15 residues long. The ends were cut back, 0 bases at V and 2 bases at J, with 8 bases in the middle. The CDR3 region is CASSLVASNTGELFF. CDR3 coding DNA: TGTGCCAGCAGCTTGGTTGCGTCTAACACCGGGGAGCTGTTTTTT.

There are a few counts of this clonotype. V gene TRBV6-1 combines with J gene TRBJ2-7, with D possibly being TRBD2 (5 bases). The germline gives CDR1 MNHNS, CDR2 SASEGT. The ends were cut back, 0 bases at V and 13 bases at J, with 19 bases in the middle. The CDR3 runs 14 residues. CDR3 sequence (DNA): TGTGCCAGCAGTGAAGCGCTTCGGGAAACCCACCGATACTTC. This codes for CASSEALRETHRYF.

The chain joins TRBV18 to TRBJ2-1, with D tentatively TRBD2 (5 bases). The germline V and J ends were trimmed by 2 bases and 0 bases, with 11 bases remaining between them. The CDR3 has 16 residues. The germline V gene has CDR1 KGHSH and CDR2 LQKENI. DNA for the CDR3: TGTGCCAGCTCACCAAAGGGAGTATTCTCCTACAATGAGCAGTTCTTC. Protein product: CASSPKGVFSYNEQFF.

This clonotype was recorded many times. The rearrangement joins TRBV3-1 to TRBJ1-1; no clear D gene. The CDR3 runs 15 residues. Germline V gene data show CDR1 as LGHDT and CDR2 as YNNKEL (reference sequence). V was clipped by 1 base and J by 2 bases, with 11 bases between them. The DNA for the CDR3 is TGTGCCAGCAGCCAAGTTGCGGGTATAAACACTGAAGCTTTCTTT. Its translation: CASSQVAGINTEAFF.

The genes are TRBV5-6 and TRBJ2-2, with 10 bases fitting TRBD2. This CDR3 has 16 amino acids. Germline loops: CDR1 SGHDT, CDR2 YYEEEE. The trim removed 5 bases at V and 0 bases at J, leaving 4 bases unmatched. CDR3 sequence (DNA): TGTGCCAGCAGAGAAGGACTAGCGGCGAACACCGGGGAGCTGTTTTTT. Encoded protein: CASREGLAANTGELFF.

This clonotype turned up a few times. The J gene is TRBJ2-5, the V gene TRBV19, with a weak D call TRBD2 (6 bases). Trimming took off 6 bases at V and 7 bases at J, with 15 bases between the two ends. This CDR3 has 13 amino acids. CDR1 is LNHDA, CDR2 SQIVND, per germline (reference sequence). CDR3 sequence: CASRGLAGSTQYF. CDR3 nucleotides: TGTGCCAGTAGGGGACTCGCGGGATCGACCCAGTACTTC.

This clonotype was recorded many times. The chain links TRBV5-1 to TRBJ1-1; D call uncertain. Germline loops: CDR1 SGHRS, CDR2 YFSETQ. This CDR3 is 14 amino acids long. Trimming pared 0 bases from V and 1 base from J, leaving 7 bases between. The CDR3, as DNA: TGCGCCAGCAGCTTGGACGGTGGGAACACTGAAGCTTTCTTT. Protein product: CASSLDGGNTEAFF.

This clonotype has at least ten counts. The rearrangement joins TRBV12-3 or TRBV12-4 to TRBJ2-5; D gene ambiguous. The CDR3 runs 13 residues. Trimming cost V 6 bases and J 5 bases, with 13 bases left between them. The CDR3 sequence: CASSLGSRETQYF. CDR3 nucleotide sequence: TGTGCCAGCAGCCTCGGGTCGCGGGAGACCCAGTACTTC.